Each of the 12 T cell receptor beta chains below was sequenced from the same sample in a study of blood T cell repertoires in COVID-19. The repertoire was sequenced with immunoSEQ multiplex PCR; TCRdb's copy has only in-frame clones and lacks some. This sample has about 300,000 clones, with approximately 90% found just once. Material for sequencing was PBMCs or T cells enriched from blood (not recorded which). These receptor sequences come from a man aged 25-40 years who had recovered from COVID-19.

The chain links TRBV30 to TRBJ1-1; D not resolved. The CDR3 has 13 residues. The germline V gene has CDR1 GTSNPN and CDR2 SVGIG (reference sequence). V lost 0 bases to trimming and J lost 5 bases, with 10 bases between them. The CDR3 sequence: CAWSVLPGTEAFF. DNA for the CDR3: TGTGCCTGGAGTGTACTCCCGGGGACTGAAGCTTTCTTT.

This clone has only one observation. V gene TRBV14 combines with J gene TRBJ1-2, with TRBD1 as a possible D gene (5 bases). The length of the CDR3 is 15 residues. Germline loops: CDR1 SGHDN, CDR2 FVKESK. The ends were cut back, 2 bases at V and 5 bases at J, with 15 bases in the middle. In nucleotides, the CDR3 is TGTGCCAGCAGCCAAAACCAGGCGGACACTTATGGCTACACCTTC. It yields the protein CASSQNQADTYGYTF.

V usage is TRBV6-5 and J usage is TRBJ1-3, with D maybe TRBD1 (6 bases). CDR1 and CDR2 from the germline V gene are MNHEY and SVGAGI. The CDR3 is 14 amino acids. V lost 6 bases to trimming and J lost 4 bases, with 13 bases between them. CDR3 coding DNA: TGTGCCAGCAGGGATACAGGGTCCGGAAACACCATATATTTT. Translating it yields CASRDTGSGNTIYF.

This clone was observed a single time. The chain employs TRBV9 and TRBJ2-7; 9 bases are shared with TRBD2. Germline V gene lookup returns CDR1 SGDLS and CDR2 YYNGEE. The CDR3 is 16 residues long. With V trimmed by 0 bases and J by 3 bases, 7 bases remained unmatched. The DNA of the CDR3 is TGTGCCAGCAGCGTAGGTGGTAGCGGGAGAAACTACGAGCAGTACTTC. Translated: CASSVGGSGRNYEQYF.

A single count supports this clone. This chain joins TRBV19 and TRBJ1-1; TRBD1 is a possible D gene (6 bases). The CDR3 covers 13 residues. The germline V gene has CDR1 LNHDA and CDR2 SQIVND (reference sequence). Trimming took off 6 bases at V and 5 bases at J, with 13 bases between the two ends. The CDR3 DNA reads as TGTGCCAGTAGCCAGTTGAGGGGGACTGAAGCTTTCTTT. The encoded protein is CASSQLRGTEAFF.

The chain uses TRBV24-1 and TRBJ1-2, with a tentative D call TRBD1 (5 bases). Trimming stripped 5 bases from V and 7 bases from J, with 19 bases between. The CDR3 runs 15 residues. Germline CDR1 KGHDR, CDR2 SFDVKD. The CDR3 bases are TGTGCCACCAGTGCTACAGCCGCAGGGTTCTCTGGCTACACCTTC. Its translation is CATSATAAGFSGYTF.

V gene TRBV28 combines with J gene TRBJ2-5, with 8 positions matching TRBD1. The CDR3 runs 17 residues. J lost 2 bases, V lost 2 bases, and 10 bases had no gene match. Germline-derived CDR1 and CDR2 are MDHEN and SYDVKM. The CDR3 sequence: CASSLGARTGRQETQYF. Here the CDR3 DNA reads TGTGCCAGCAGTTTAGGGGCCCGGACAGGGCGGCAAGAGACCCAGTACTTC.

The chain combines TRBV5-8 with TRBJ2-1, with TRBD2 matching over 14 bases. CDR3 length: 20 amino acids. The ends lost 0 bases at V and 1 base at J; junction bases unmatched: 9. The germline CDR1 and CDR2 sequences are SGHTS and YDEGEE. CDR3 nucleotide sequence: TGTGCCAGCAGCTTGGCCAGGGGACTAGCGGGAGCAGGATCCTACAATGAGCAGTTCTTC. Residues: CASSLARGLAGAGSYNEQFF.

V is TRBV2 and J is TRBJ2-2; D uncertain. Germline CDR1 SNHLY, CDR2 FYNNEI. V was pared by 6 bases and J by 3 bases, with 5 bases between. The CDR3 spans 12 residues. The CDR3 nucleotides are TGTGCCAGCAGCTTAGACACCGGGGAGCTGTTTTTT. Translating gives CASSLDTGELFF.

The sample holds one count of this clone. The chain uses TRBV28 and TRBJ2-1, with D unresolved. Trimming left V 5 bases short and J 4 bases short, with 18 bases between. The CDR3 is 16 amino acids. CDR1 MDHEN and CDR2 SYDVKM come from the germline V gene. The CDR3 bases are TGTGCCAGCAGTCCCCTTGTAACGGCGGCGTACAATGAGCAGTTCTTC. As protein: CASSPLVTAAYNEQFF.

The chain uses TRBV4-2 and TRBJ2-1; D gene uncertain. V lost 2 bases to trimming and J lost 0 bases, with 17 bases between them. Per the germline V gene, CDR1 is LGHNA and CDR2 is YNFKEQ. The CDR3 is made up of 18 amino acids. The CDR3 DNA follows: TGTGCCAGCAGCCAATCATACAGCCGGTCCTCCTCCTACAATGAGCAGTTCTTC. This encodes CASSQSYSRSSSYNEQFF.

CDR3 in DNA: TGCGCCAGCAGCCTGGAACCCTGGGCGGGTCAGCCCCAGCATTTT. This gives the protein CASSLEPWAGQPQHF. The chain uses TRBV4-1 and TRBJ1-5, with no clear D. CDR1 MGHRA and CDR2 YSYEKL come from the germline V gene. Trimming cost V 4 bases and J 6 bases, with 16 bases left between them. CDR3 size: 15 residues.